A selection of T cell receptor beta chains follows, all from one sample in a study of radiotherapy plus CTLA-4 blockade in lung cancer. Here immunoSEQ multiplex PCR was the method, and the copy in TCRdb shows in-frame clones only, minus some. The repertoire holds tens of thousands of clones, with roughly 81% as singletons. The sample here was peripheral blood, taken from a patient treated with radiotherapy plus ipilimumab. Receptors originate from a human donor with non-small cell lung cancer whose response to radiotherapy plus ipilimumab could not be evaluated. The CDR3 runs from the conserved cysteine through the conserved F or W. The D gene is left open where the match is weak. Not every row has a clone size; where given, it reads once, few, many or a size class.

abundance	j_gene	d_gene	v_gene	CDR3aa	CDR3nt
NA	TRBJ1-2	TRBD1	TRBV7-2	CASSLDGTGSNYGYTF	TGTGCCAGCAGCTTAGATGGGACAGGATCTAACTATGGCTACACCTTC
NA	TRBJ2-1	TRBD2	TRBV5-4	CASSWGAGREVVGEQFF	TGTGCCAGCAGCTGGGGGGCCGGGCGGGAGGTGGTGGGTGAGCAGTTCTTC
NA	TRBJ1-5	NA	TRBV5-5	CASSLQGGTQPQHF	TGTGCCAGCAGCTTGCAGGGAGGAACTCAGCCCCAGCATTTT
NA	TRBJ1-2	NA	TRBV7-3	CASSPGGQGIGGCTF	TGTGCCAGCAGCCCGGGGGGGCAGGGAATAGGAGGCTGCACCTTC
once	TRBJ2-1	TRBD2	TRBV28	CATELAGAQQFF	TGTGCCACGGAACTAGCGGGGGCCCAGCAGTTCTTC
NA	TRBJ2-1	TRBD1	TRBV6-1	CASSESWTGEQFF	TGTGCCAGCAGTGAATCCTGGACAGGCGAGCAGTTCTTC
NA	TRBJ1-5	NA	TRBV30	CAWSEGLLEQPQHF	TGTGCCTGGAGCGAGGGACTGCTGGAACAGCCCCAGCATTTT
once	TRBJ2-2	NA	TRBV21-1	CASSESGTGDSEELFF	TGTGCCAGCAGCGAATCCGGGACGGGAGATTCCGAGGAGCTGTTTTTT
NA	TRBJ2-7	NA	TRBV5-4	CASSLDGSSYEQYF	TGTGCCAGCAGCTTGGACGGGAGCTCCTACGAGCAGTACTTC
NA	TRBJ2-7	TRBD2	TRBV6-5	CASYAGGSPYEQYF	TGTGCCAGCTATGCGGGAGGGAGCCCCTACGAGCAGTACTTC
NA	TRBJ2-1	TRBD2	TRBV2	CASSEFGLASSYNEQFF	TGTGCCAGCAGTGAGTTCGGACTAGCCAGCTCCTACAATGAGCAGTTCTTC
NA	TRBJ2-7	TRBD1	TRBV28	CASSSLDRILYEQYF	TGTGCCAGCAGTTCCCTGGACAGGATCCTCTACGAGCAGTACTTC
few	TRBJ2-1	NA	TRBV7-2	CASSPTGSGTYNEQFF	TGTGCCAGCAGCCCCACGGGGAGCGGCACCTACAATGAGCAGTTCTTC
NA	TRBJ1-2	TRBD1	TRBV7-9	CASSAPRQGDYGYTF	TGTGCCAGCAGCGCCCCCAGACAGGGGGACTACGGCTACACCTTC
once	TRBJ2-5	NA	TRBV18	CASSPQGTQGTQYF	TGTGCCAGCTCACCTCAGGGAACTCAAGGGACCCAGTACTTC
NA	TRBJ1-4	NA	TRBV7-2	CASRGGSNEKLFF	TGTGCCAGCAGAGGAGGGTCTAATGAAAAACTGTTTTTT
NA	TRBJ1-2	NA	TRBV30	CAWSGGHNYGYTF	TGTGCCTGGAGTGGGGGACACAACTATGGCTACACCTTC
NA	TRBJ2-1	NA	TRBV4-3	CASSQDSLTSSYNEQFF	TGCGCCAGCAGCCAAGATTCACTCACTAGCTCCTACAATGAGCAGTTCTTC
NA	TRBJ2-1	TRBD2	TRBV9	CASSAGTSGRVYNEQFF	TGTGCCAGCAGCGCCGGGACTAGCGGGAGGGTCTACAATGAGCAGTTCTTC
NA	TRBJ1-1	NA	TRBV6-5	CASSYSWQGPDTEAFF	TGTGCCAGCAGTTACTCGTGGCAGGGGCCGGACACTGAAGCTTTCTTT
NA	TRBJ1-5	NA	TRBV4-3	CASSPSAILNQPQHF	TGCGCCAGCAGCCCTTCTGCTATTTTAAATCAGCCCCAGCATTTT
NA	TRBJ2-7	NA	TRBV7-2	CASSFPVAEAVSYEQYF	TGTGCCAGCAGCTTCCCAGTGGCGGAAGCCGTCTCCTACGAGCAGTACTTC